The clone carrying this T cell receptor beta chain was observed a few times. Its matching antigen is unknown. Researchers took RNA transcripts and amplified the TCR beta CDR3 regions from them. Carried out on the TCR CDR3, a first-round RT-PCR used the HTBI primer set. One entry per CDR3 protein results from TCRdb running MiXCR on the multiplex PCR reads. In the table there are a few hundred thousand distinct CDR3 sequences, over 15% of which are singletons. Trimming removed 2 bases from V and 4 bases from J; junction bases left unmatched: 5. This CDR3 has 14 amino acids. CDR1 is MNHEY and CDR2 is SMNVEV in the germline V gene (reference sequence). This sample stems from a study of T cells in Graves' hyperthyroidism and ophthalmopathy. Notes on the study in general: With a median lead of about 6.9 months before onset, the model predicted ophthalmopathy.

This chain uses TRBV27 with TRBJ2-7, with 7 bases identical to TRBD2. This receptor was obtained from a woman aged 50 to 60 with Graves' hyperthyroidism. Sequenced input: blood. The CDR3 loop reads CASSLGGVWYEQYF. CDR3 nucleotides: TGTGCCAGCAGTTTAGGGGGGGTTTGGTACGAGCAGTACTTC.